The clone carrying this TCR beta chain was counted at least ten times. Its antigen remains unknown. A single record per CDR3 protein comes from TCRdb applying MiXCR to the reads. In the table there are more than 250,000 distinct CDR3 sequences, approximately 25% of which are singletons. This record belongs to a study of T cell repertoires in cytomegalovirus infection. Study overall: Based on public TCR beta signatures, there were indications of CMV infection and of a matching HLA type. Findings of the study overall: Cumulative public TCR beta family frequency identified carriers of CMV plus the relevant HLA. In two of eight donors, the top clonotype was HLA-C-restricted CMV-specific.

Germline values: CDR1 MNHGY, CDR2 SAAAGT. Trimming left V 0 bases short and J 4 bases short, with 15 bases between. The CDR3 extends over 16 amino acids. This sequence was found in a human donor in good health (CMV status not recorded). Some clones in this sample may be carry-over from other donors' samples. The rearrangement uses TRBV6-8 and TRBJ2-5, with D possibly TRBD2 on 6 matching bases. Specimen: cultured PBMCs, collected from culture after CMV antigen stimulation. The chain's CDR3 is CASSYSTGRSSETQYF. The CDR3 region has the DNA TGTGCCAGCAGTTACTCGACCGGGAGATCTTCAGAGACCCAGTACTTC.